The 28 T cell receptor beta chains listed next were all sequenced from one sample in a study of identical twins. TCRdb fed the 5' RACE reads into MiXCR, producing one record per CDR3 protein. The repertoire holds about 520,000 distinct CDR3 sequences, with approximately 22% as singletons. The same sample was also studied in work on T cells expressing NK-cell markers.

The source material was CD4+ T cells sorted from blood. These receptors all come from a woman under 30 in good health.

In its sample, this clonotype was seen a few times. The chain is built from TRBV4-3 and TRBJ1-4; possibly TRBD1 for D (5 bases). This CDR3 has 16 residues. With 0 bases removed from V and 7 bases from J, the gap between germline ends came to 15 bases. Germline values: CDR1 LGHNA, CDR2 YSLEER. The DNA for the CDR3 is TGCGCCAGCAGCCAAGATCGCGGGGCGTCAGGTGAAAAACTGTTTTTT. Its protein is CASSQDRGASGEKLFF.

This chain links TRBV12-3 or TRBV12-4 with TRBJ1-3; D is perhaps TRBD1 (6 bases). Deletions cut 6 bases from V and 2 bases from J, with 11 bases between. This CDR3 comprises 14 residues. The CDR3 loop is CASSLRGTGNTIYF. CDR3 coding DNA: TGTGCCAGCAGCCTAAGGGGGACTGGAAACACCATATATTTT.

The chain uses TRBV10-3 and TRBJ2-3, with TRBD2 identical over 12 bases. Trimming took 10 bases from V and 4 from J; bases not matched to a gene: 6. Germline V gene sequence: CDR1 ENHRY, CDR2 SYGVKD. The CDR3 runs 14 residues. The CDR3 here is CATRTSGTADTQYF. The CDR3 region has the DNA TGTGCCACAAGGACTAGCGGGACGGCAGATACGCAGTATTTT.

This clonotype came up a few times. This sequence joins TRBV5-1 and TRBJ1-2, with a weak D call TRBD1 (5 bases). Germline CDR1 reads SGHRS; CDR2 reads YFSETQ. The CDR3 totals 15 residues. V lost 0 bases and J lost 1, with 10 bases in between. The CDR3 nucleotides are TGCGCCAGCAGCTTGGACCGGGGGGATAACTATGGCTACACCTTC. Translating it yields CASSLDRGDNYGYTF.

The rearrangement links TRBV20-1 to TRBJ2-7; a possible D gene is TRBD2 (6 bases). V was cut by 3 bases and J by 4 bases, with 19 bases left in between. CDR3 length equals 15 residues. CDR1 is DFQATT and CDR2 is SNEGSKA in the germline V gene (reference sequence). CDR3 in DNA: TGCAGTGCTAGTTTGGGACTTACGTTCCCTTACGAGCAGTACTTC. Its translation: CSASLGLTFPYEQYF.

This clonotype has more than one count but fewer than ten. The DNA for the CDR3 is TGTGCCAGCAGCGGTGAAGTAACGGGAGATGAGTTCTTC. Translated, it gives CASSGEVTGDEFF. The chain links TRBV9 to TRBJ2-1; D is perhaps TRBD2 (6 bases). Trimming removed 3 bases from V and 14 bases from J, with 18 bases in between. The CDR3 contains 13 residues. CDR1 and CDR2 (germline): SGDLS, YYNGEE.

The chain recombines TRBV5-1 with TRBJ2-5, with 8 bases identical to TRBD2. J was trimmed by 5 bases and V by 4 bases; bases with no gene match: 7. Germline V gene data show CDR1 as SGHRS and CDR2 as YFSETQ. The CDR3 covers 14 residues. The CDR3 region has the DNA TGCGCCAGCAGCCGCGGGAGGACGGGGGAGACCCAGTACTTC. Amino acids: CASSRGRTGETQYF.

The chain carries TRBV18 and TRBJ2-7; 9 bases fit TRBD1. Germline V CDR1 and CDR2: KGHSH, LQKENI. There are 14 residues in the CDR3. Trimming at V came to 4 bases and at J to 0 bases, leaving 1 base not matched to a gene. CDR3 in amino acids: CASSHRGPSYEQYF. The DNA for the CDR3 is TGTGCCAGCTCACACAGGGGGCCCTCCTACGAGCAGTACTTC.

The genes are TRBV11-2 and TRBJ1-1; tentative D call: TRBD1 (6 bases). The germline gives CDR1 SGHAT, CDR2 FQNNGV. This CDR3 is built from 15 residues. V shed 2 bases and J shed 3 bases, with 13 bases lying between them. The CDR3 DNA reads TGTGCCAGCAGCTTATGGGCAGGGGCGGACACTGAAGCTTTCTTT. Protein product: CASSLWAGADTEAFF.

In nucleotides, the CDR3 is TGTGCCAGCAGCTCATCGGGGACACCCCAAGAGACCCAGTACTTC. Its translation is CASSSSGTPQETQYF. The chain uses TRBV7-2 and TRBJ2-5, with D perhaps matching TRBD1 (6 bases). The CDR3 consists of 15 residues. Germline V CDR1 and CDR2: SGHTA, FQGNSA. V gave up 4 bases and J gave up 1 base, with 13 bases separating them.

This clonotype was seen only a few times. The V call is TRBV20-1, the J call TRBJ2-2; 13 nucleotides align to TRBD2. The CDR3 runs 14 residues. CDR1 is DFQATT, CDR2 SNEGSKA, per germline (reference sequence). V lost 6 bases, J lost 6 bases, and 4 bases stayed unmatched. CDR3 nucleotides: TGCAGTGCAGTACTAGCGGGAGGGCCCGGGGAGCTGTTTTTT. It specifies CSAVLAGGPGELFF.

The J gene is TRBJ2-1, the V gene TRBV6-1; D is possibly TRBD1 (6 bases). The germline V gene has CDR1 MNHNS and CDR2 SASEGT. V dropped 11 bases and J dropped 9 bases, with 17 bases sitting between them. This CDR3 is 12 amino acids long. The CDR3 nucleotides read TGTGCCGTAAACCAGGGGTGGGGTGAGCAGTTCTTC. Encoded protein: CAVNQGWGEQFF.

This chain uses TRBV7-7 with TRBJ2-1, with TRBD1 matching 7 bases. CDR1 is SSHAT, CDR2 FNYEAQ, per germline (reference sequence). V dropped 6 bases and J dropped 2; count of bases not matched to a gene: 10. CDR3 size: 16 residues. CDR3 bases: TGTGCCAGCAGGTTCTCCCCGGGACAGCCCTACAATGAGCAGTTCTTC. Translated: CASRFSPGQPYNEQFF.

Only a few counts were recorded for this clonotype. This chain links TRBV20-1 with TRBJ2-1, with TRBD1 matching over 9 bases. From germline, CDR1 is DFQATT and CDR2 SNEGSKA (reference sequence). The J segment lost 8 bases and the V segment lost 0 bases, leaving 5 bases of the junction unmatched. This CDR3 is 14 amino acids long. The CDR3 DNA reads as TGCAGTGCTAGAGACGACGGGACAGGGCATGAGCAGTTCTTC. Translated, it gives CSARDDGTGHEQFF.

Here the CDR3 DNA reads TGTGCCAGCAGTTTAGAGACAGGGGGGGATTCACCCCTCCACTTT. Its translation is CASSLETGGDSPLHF. The rearrangement links TRBV12-3 or TRBV12-4 to TRBJ1-6, with 9 bases that match TRBD1. The CDR3 is 15 amino acids. V was clipped by 1 base and J by 8 bases; unmatched bases: 3.

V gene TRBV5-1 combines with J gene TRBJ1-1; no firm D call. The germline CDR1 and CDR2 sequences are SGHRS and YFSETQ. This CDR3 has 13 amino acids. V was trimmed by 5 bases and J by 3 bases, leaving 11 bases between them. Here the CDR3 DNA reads TGCGCCAGCAGAAAGGTCGTGGACACTGAAGCTTTCTTT. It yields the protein CASRKVVDTEAFF.

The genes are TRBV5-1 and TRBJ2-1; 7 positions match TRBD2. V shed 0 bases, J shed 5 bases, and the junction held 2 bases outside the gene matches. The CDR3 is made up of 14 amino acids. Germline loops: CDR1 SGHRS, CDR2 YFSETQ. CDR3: CASSLGTRDNEQFF. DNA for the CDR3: TGCGCCAGCAGCTTGGGGACTAGGGACAATGAGCAGTTCTTC.

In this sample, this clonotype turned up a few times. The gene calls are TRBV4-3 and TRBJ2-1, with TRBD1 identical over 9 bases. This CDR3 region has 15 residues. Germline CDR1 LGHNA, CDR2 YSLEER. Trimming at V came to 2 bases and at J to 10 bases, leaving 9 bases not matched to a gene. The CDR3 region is CASSQIGPGQGEQFF. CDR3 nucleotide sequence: TGCGCCAGCAGCCAAATCGGTCCGGGACAGGGAGAGCAGTTCTTC.

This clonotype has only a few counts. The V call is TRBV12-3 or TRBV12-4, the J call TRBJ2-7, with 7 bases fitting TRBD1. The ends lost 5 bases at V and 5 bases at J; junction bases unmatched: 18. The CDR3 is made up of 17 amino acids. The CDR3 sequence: CASSPTGLRQGSHEQYF. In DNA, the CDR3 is TGTGCCAGCAGTCCGACCGGCCTTCGACAGGGTTCCCACGAGCAGTACTTC.

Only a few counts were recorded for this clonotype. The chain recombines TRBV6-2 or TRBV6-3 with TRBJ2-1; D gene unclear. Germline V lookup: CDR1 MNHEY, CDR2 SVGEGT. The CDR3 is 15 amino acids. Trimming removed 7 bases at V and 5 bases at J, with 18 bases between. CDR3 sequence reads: CASNRALNTHNEQFF. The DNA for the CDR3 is TGTGCCAGCAATCGGGCACTGAACACTCACAATGAGCAGTTCTTC.

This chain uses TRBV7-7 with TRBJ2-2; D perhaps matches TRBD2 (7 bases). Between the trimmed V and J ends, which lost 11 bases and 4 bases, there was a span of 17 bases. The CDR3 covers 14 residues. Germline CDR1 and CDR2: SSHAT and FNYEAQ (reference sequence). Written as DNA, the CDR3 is TGTGCCGTCGCGGGGGCTGGAGGCACCGGGGAGCTGTTTTTT. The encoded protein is CAVAGAGGTGELFF.

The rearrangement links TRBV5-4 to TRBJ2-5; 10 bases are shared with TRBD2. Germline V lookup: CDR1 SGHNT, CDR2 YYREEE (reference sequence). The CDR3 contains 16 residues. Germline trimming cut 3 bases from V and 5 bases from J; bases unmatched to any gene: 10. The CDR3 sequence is CASSYISGRAVETQYF. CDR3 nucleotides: TGTGCCAGCAGCTATATCAGCGGGAGGGCCGTTGAGACCCAGTACTTC.

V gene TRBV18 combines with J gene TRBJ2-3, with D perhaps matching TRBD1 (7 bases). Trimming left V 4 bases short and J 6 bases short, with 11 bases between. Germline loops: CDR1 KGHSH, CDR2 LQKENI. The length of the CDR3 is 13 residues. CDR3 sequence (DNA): TGTGCCAGCTCACACAGGGGAGGTGATACGCAGTATTTT. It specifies CASSHRGGDTQYF.

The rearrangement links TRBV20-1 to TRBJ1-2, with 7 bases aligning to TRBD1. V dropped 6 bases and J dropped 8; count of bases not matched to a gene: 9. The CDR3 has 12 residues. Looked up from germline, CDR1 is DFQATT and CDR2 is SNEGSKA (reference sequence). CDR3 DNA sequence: TGCAGTGCCGTCGACAGGGCGGGCGGCTACACCTTC. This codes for CSAVDRAGGYTF.

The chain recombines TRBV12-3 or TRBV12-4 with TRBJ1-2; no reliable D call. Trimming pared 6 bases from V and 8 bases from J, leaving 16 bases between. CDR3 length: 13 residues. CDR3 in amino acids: CASRGSGLGGYTF. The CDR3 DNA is TGTGCCAGCAGGGGGAGCGGTTTAGGCGGCTACACCTTC.

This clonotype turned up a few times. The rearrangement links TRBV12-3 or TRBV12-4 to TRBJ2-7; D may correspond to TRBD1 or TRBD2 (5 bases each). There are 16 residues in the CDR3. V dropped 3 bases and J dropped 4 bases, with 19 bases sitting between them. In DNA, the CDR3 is TGTGCCAGCAGTTTCGTTCATGGGGGATTTTATTACGAGCAGTACTTC. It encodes CASSFVHGGFYYEQYF.

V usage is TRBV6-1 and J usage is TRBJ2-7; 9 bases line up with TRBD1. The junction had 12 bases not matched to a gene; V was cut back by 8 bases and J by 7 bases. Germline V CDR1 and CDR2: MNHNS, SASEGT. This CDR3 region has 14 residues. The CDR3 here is CASLPGQGSGEQYF. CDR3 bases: TGTGCCAGCTTACCGGGACAGGGCTCGGGGGAGCAGTACTTC.

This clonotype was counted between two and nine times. The CDR3 DNA sequence: TGTGCCAGCAGCGGGGGATCGCGGCAGTTCTTC. This translates into CASSGGSRQFF. This chain uses TRBV7-7 with TRBJ2-1, with D possibly called TRBD1 or TRBD2 (5 bases each). In germline, CDR1 is SSHAT, CDR2 FNYEAQ (reference sequence). The V gene lost 5 bases and the J gene lost 12 bases, with 11 bases spanning the gap. The CDR3 is 11 amino acids.